This T cell receptor (beta chain) was obtained from a study of response to subunit inactivated influenza vaccine. Each CDR3 protein gets one entry after TCRdb re-called the RT-PCR reads with MiXCR. The profile shows about 620,000 distinct CDR3 sequences, 10% to 15% of them singletons. This clonotype has only a few counts. The sequences come from PBMCs from blood, collected on the day of vaccination. The receptor was derived from a man in his fifties who received an inactivated influenza vaccine.

Written as DNA, the CDR3 is TGCAGTGCTCCCCCAGCCCAACGGGGGGGCATCGACGAGCAGTACTTC. It codes for CSAPPAQRGGIDEQYF. V and J are TRBV20-1 and TRBJ2-7, with TRBD2 matching 8 bases. V was clipped by 5 bases and J by 5 bases; unmatched bases: 17. This CDR3 is 16 amino acids long. The germline V gene has CDR1 DFQATT and CDR2 SNEGSKA (reference sequence).